This T cell receptor beta chain derives from a study of T cells after yellow fever vaccination. Regarding the study as a whole: The bulk population could contribute abundant contaminating clonotypes to FACS-sorted repertoires.

The germline V and J ends were trimmed by 7 bases and 2 bases, with 10 bases remaining between them. CDR1 is SQVTM and CDR2 is ANQGSEA in the germline V gene. There are 12 residues in the CDR3. As concerns this clonotype: As yet, its antigen is unknown.

Using its own MiXCR run on the 5' RACE reads, TCRdb lists one record per CDR3 protein. The sample consists of about 550,000 distinct CDR3 sequences, less than 20% of them appearing once. The sample in question was PBMCs, obtained 15 days after the yellow fever booster vaccination. The chain has TRBV29-1 and TRBJ2-3; D might be TRBD1 (5 bases). The receptor's source is a man aged 30 to 39 who received the YFV17D yellow fever vaccine. As DNA, the CDR3 is TGCAGCGACGGACATTCCACAGATACGCAGTATTTT. Encoded protein: CSDGHSTDTQYF.